This TCR beta chain emerged from a study of lymphopenia after photon versus proton radiotherapy. Points on this clone: No antigen is known for it. This same CDR3 is encoded by further DNA sequences in the sample.

Study-wide results and caveats: Better survival with proton therapy was suggested as possible, not demonstrated. Larger post-nadir TCR diversity loss correlated inversely with survival in deceased patients.

Trimming left V 1 base short and J 2 bases short, with 12 bases between. This CDR3 contains 15 residues. The germline V gene has CDR1 MNHNS and CDR2 SASEGT. Assay: immunoSEQ multiplex PCR; the TCRdb copy retains only in-frame clones and omits some. The table shows approximately 65,000 clones, with about nine tenths occurring only once. V is TRBV6-1 and J is TRBJ2-7; possible D gene TRBD2, 6 bases. This clonotype was obtained from an elderly man with esophageal cancer. The sample was peripheral blood, taken from a patient treated with proton-based radiotherapy. The CDR3 region is CASSEGGTGPYEQYF. DNA of the CDR3: TGTGCCAGCAGTGAAGGGGGGACTGGTCCCTACGAGCAGTACTTC.